Here is one T cell receptor (beta chain) with its context. The count of this clone is one. No cognate antigen has been identified for it. The sample holds no much larger clone one base away, and base qualities are not on file. The data are from a study of blood T cell repertoires in COVID-19 (dated by TCRdb to the early 2020s). A note on the overall study: Samples covering the acute and convalescent phases of COVID-19 were provided by collaborators in the United States, Italy and Spain. The material from the prospective study consisted of cDNA or gDNA derived from T cells, B-cell-depleted T cells, or PBMCs. Deeply sampled blood TCRbeta repertoires from subjects exposed to, actively infected with, or recovered from COVID-19 were included in the dataset. A freely available public database, intended as a resource for researchers studying the immune response to SARS-CoV-2, is where the repertoires were released. The samples were drawn from two sources: the first 160 participants of the ongoing ImmuneRACE study, and 1,200 or so subjects contributed by 6 global collaborators. Sample metadata almost always included a de-identified subject ID, COVID-19 status, age in years and sex. Where HLA class I and class II types were available, the types were taken from metadata supplied by the sample provider, not from assay-based typing.

The immunoSEQ Assay, a bias-controlled multiplex PCR, was used to amplify TCRbeta CDR3 regions from genomic DNA. Concerning the study's data processing: Nucleated cell counts per sample were estimated from amplification of reference gene primers within the assay. Sequence reads were collapsed and filtered to measure the absolute abundance of every unique TCRbeta CDR3 rearrangement. For each sample, productive Simpson clonality was calculated as the square root of Simpson's diversity index across productive rearrangements. In its TCRdb copy, this immuneACCESS table keeps in-frame sequences only and misses some clones. Where compared with another copy, unresolved V genes explain less than half of these, and the others have no known cause. That table furnishes V, J and clone size, whereas the DNA furnished D and trimming. The sample table contains 110,000 to 150,000 clones; only one count was recorded for 75% to 90% of them. The ten largest clones capture 40% to 55% of the sample.

Whole blood was collected in K2EDTA tubes by collaborating institutions according to the institutions' own protocols. For TCRbeta analysis, collaborators shipped samples as frozen whole blood, isolated PBMCs, or DNA extracted from either of those sample types. Study-wide findings and limitations: The quantity of clinical and demographic metadata differed by source and by participant and was supplied without curation.

The TCR sequence derives from a human donor in a cohort sampled during active COVID-19. Sequencing was performed on peripheral blood.

The nucleotide sequence reads TGTGCCAGCAGAAACTCGGGACTGATGGGGGAGACCCAGTACTTC. This codes for CASRNSGLMGETQYF. The chain employs TRBV7-2 and TRBJ2-5; TRBD2 is perhaps the D gene, given 6 matching bases. There are 15 amino acids in the CDR3, from cysteine to phenylalanine inclusive. Here the CDR3 DNA is all that survives: 45 bases in frame from base 1. V drops 6 bases and J drops 5 bases, leaving 19 bases in between. CDR1 SGHTA and CDR2 FQGNSA were looked up in the germline V gene.